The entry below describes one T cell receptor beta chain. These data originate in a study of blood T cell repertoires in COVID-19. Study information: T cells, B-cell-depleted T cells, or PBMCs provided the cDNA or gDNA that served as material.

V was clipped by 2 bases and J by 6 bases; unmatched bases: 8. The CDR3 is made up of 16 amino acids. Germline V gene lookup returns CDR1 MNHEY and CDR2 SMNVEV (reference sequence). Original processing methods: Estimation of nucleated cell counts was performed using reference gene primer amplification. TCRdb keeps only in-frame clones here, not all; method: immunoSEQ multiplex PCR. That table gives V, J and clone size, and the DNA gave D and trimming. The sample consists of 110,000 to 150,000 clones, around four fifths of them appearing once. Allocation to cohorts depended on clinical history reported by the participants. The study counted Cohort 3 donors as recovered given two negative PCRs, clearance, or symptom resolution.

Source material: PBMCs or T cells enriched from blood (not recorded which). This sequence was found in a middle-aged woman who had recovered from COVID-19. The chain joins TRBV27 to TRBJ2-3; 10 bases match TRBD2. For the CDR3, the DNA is TGTGCCAGCAGTTTAGTCAGCGGGGGGGCCGTGGATACGCAGTATTTT. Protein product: CASSLVSGGAVDTQYF.